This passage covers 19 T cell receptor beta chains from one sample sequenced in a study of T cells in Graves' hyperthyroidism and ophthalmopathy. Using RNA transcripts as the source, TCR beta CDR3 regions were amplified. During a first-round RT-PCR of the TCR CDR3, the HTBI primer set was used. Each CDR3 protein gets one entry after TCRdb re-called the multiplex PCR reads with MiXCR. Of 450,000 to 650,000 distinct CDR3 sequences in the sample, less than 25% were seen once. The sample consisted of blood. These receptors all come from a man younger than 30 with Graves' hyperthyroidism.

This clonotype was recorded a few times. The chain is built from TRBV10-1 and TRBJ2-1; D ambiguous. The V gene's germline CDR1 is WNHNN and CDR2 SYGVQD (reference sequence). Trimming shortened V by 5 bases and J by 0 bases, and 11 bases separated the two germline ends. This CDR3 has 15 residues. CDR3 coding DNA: TGCGCCAGCAGTCCAAGACCGGGCTCCTACAATGAGCAGTTCTTC. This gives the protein CASSPRPGSYNEQFF.

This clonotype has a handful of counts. The CDR3 nucleotides read TGTGCCAGCTCACCAGGGTGGGGAAACACTGAAGCTTTCTTT. Protein sequence: CASSPGWGNTEAFF. The chain recombines TRBV18 with TRBJ1-1; no clear D. V lost 2 bases and J lost 2, with 9 bases in between. The CDR3 is 14 residues long. Germline assignment: CDR1 KGHSH and CDR2 LQKENI. The variable domain in full, completed from reference TRBV18 and TRBJ1-1, reads NAGVMQNPRHLVRRRGQEARLRCSPMKGHSHVYWYRQLPEEGLKFMVYLQKENIIDESGMPKERFSAEFPKEGPSILRIQQVVRGDSAAYFCASSPGWGNTEAFFGQGTRLTVV.

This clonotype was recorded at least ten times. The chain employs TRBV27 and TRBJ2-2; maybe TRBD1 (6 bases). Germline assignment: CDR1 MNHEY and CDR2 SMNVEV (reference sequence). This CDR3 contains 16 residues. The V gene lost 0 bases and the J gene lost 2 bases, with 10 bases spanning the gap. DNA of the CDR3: TGTGCCAGCAGTTTATCGACAGGTCTTAACACCGGGGAGCTGTTTTTT. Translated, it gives CASSLSTGLNTGELFF.

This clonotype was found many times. The CDR3 protein is CASSLMGGRPTYEQYF. As DNA, the CDR3 is TGTGCCAGCTCATTAATGGGGGGACGTCCAACCTACGAGCAGTACTTC. The rearrangement joins TRBV6-5 to TRBJ2-7; possibly TRBD2 for D (6 bases). CDR3 length: 16 amino acids. Germline V lookup: CDR1 MNHEY, CDR2 SVGAGI. The germline V and J ends were trimmed by 8 bases and 2 bases, with 22 bases remaining between them.

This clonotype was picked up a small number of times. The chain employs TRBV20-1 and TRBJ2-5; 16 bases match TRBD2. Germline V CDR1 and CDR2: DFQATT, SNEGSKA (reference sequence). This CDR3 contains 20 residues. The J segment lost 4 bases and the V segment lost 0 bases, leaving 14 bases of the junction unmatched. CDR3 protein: CSAREMGLAGGPGRRETQYF. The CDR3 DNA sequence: TGCAGTGCTAGAGAGATGGGACTAGCGGGAGGGCCTGGGAGGAGAGAGACCCAGTACTTC.

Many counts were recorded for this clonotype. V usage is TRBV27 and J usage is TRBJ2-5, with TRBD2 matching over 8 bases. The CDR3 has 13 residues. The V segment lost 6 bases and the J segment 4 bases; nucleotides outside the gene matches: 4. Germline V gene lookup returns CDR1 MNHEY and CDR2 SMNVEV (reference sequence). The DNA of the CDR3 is TGTGCCAGCAGCTGGACTAGCCGAGAGACCCAGTACTTC. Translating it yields CASSWTSRETQYF.

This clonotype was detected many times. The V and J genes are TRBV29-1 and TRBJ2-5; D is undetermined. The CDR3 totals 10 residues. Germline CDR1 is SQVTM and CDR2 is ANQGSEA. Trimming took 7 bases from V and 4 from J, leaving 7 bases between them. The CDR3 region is CSAKGETQYF. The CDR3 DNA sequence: TGCAGCGCTAAGGGAGAGACCCAGTACTTC.

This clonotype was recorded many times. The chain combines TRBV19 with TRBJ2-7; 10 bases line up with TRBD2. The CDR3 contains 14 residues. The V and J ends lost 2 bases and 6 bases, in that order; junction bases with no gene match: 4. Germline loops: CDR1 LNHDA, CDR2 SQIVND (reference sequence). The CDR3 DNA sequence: TGTGCCAGTAGTATACTAGCGGGGGAAGGCGAGCAGTACTTC. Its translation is CASSILAGEGEQYF.

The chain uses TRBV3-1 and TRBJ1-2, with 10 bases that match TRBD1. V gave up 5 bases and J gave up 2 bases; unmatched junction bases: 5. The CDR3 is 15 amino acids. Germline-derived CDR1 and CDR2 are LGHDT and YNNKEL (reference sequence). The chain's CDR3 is CASSGTGDINYGYTF. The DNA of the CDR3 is TGTGCCAGCAGCGGGACAGGGGATATCAACTATGGCTACACCTTC.

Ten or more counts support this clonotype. CDR3 sequence: CASSLQGGPYEQYF. The CDR3 DNA sequence: TGTGCCAGTAGTCTCCAGGGGGGTCCCTACGAGCAGTACTTC. The chain uses TRBV19 and TRBJ2-7; D might be TRBD1 (7 bases). Trimming left V 5 bases short and J 2 bases short, with 13 bases between. The CDR3 has 14 residues. Per germline, CDR1 LNHDA and CDR2 SQIVND (reference sequence).

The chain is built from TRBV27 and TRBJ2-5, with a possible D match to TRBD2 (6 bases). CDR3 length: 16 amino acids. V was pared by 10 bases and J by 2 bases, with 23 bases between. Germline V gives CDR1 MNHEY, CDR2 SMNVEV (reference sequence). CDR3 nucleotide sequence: TGTGCCAACAGGATTCACTCTTTCAGCGGGCAAGAGACCCAGTACTTC. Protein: CANRIHSFSGQETQYF.

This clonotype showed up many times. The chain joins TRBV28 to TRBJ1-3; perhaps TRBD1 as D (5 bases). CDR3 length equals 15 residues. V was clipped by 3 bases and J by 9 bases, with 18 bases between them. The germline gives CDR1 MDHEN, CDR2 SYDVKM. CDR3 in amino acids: CASSFGLPFGGTIYF. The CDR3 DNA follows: TGTGCCAGCAGTTTCGGACTACCTTTTGGGGGCACCATATATTTT.

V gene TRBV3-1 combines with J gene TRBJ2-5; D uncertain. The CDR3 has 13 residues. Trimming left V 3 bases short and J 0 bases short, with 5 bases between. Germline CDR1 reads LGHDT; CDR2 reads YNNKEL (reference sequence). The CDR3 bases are TGTGCCAGCAGCCACGGACACCAAGAGACCCAGTACTTC. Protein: CASSHGHQETQYF.

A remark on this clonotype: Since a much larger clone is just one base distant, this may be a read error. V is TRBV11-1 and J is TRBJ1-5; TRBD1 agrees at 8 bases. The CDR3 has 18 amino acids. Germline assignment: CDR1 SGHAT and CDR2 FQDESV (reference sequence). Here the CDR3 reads CVSSLGIGQGGSNQPQHF. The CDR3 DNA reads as TGTGTCAGCAGCTTAGGGATTGGACAGGGTGGAAGCAATCAGCCCCAGCATTTT.

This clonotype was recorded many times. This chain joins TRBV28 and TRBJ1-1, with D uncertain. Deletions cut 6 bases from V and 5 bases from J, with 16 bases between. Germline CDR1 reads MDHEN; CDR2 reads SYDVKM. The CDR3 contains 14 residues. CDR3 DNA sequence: TGTGCCAGCAGGACTACACCGGTGGGAACTGAAGCTTTCTTT. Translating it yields CASRTTPVGTEAFF.

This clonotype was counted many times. The CDR3 sequence is CASSPGRVVNTEAFF. The CDR3 nucleotides are TGTGCCAGCAGCCCCGGCAGGGTGGTTAACACTGAAGCTTTCTTT. V and J are TRBV7-9 and TRBJ1-1; maybe TRBD1 (5 bases). From germline, CDR1 is SEHNR and CDR2 FQNEAQ (reference sequence). V shed 5 bases and J shed 2 bases, with 15 bases lying between them. The CDR3 is made up of 15 amino acids.

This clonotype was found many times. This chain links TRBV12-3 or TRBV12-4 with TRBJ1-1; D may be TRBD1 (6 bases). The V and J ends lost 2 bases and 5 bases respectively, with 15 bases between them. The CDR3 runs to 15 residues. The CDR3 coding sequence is TGTGCCAGCAGTTTACCCGCAGGGAGGGGGACTGAAGCTTTCTTT. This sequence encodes CASSLPAGRGTEAFF.

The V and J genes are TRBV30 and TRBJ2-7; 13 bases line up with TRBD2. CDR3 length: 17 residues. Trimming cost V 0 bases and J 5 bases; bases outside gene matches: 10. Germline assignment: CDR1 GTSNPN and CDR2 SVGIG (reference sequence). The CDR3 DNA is TGTGCCTGGAGTGTACGACTAGCGGGAGGAAGAGGTAACGAGCAGTACTTC. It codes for CAWSVRLAGGRGNEQYF.

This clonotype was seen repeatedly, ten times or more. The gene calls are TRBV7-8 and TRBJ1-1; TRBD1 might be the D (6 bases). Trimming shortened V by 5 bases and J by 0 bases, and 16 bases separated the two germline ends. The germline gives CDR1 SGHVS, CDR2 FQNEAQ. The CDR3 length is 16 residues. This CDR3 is CASSPRKRGMNTEAFF. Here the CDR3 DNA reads TGTGCCAGCAGCCCTCGGAAGAGGGGGATGAACACTGAAGCTTTCTTT.